The 18 T cell receptor beta chains below all came from one sample that was sequenced in a study of human T cells and chemical hapten exposure. Regarding time point: patch test 3, about 24 weeks after DPC sensitization. Treatment denoted: therapeutic diphenylcyclopropenone sensitization with weekly scalp DPC. TCRdb redid the calling of the RACE reads with MiXCR, one entry per CDR3 protein. The sample carries 80,000 to 100,000 distinct CDR3 sequences, about 11% recorded once. The sample in question was whole blood, obtained in connection with sensitization to the hapten diphenylcyclopropenone (DPC). The receptors originated from a woman aged 25 to 45 with alopecia areata. Some clones in this sample may be carry-over from other donors' samples.

This sequence joins TRBV5-1 and TRBJ1-6; a weak D match, TRBD1 (6 bases). Deletions cut 7 bases from V and 7 bases from J, with 12 bases between. The germline gives CDR1 SGHRS, CDR2 YFSETQ. The CDR3 loop spans 13 amino acids. The CDR3: CASSGEPNSPLHF. In DNA, the CDR3 is TGCGCCAGCTCAGGGGAACCCAATTCACCCCTCCACTTT. The whole variable domain, remainder taken from reference TRBV5-1 and TRBJ1-6, is KAGVTQTPRYLIKTRGQQVTLSCSPISGHRSVSWYQQTPGQGLQFLFEYFSETQRNKGNFPGRFSGRQFSNSRSEMNVSTLELGDSALYLCASSGEPNSPLHFGNGTRLTVT.

The chain joins TRBV28 to TRBJ1-2; unclear D gene. The CDR3 totals 13 residues. With 4 bases removed from V and 4 bases from J, the gap between germline ends came to 10 bases. Germline CDR1 MDHEN, CDR2 SYDVKM. The CDR3 region is CASSSRDIYGYTF. The CDR3 DNA sequence: TGTGCCAGCAGTTCCAGAGATATCTATGGCTACACCTTC.

This clonotype was observed at least ten times. This chain connects TRBV19 to TRBJ2-5; TRBD1 agrees at 9 bases. The germline gives CDR1 LNHDA, CDR2 SQIVND (reference sequence). This CDR3 region has 15 residues. With V trimmed by 5 bases and J by 4 bases, 8 bases remained unmatched. This CDR3 reads CASSLGTGNAETQYF. CDR3 DNA: TGTGCCAGTAGTCTGGGGACAGGGAATGCAGAGACCCAGTACTTC. Variable domain in full (rest from reference TRBV19 and TRBJ2-5): DGGITQSPKYLFRKEGQNVTLSCEQNLNHDAMYWYRQDPGQGLRLIYYSQIVNDFQKGDIAEGYSVSREKKESFPLTVTSAQKNPTAFYLCASSLGTGNAETQYFGPGTRLLVL.

This clonotype was seen at least ten times. Mismatch with germline at one junction end may stem from a read error. This sequence joins TRBV3-1 and TRBJ2-1; perhaps TRBD2 as D (6 bases). This CDR3 has 13 residues. Germline values: CDR1 LGHDT, CDR2 YNNKEL (reference sequence). CDR3 residues: CASSQSTSPHVLF. CDR3 nucleotide sequence: TGTGCCAGCAGCCAATCCACTAGCCCCCACGTCCTCTTC.

This chain connects TRBV28 to TRBJ2-4; D remains unclear. V dropped 6 bases and J dropped 0 bases, with 9 bases sitting between them. This CDR3 spans 14 amino acids. Germline loops: CDR1 MDHEN, CDR2 SYDVKM. CDR3 DNA: TGTGCCAGCAGGAAACGTCTAGCCAAAAACATTCAGTACTTC. It encodes CASRKRLAKNIQYF.

In its sample, this clonotype was seen a few times. The chain employs TRBV28 and TRBJ2-1, with D unresolved. The CDR3 runs to 13 residues. The germline V and J ends were trimmed by 4 bases and 8 bases, with 12 bases remaining between them. In germline, CDR1 is MDHEN, CDR2 SYDVKM. CDR3 region: CASSSQLPHEQFF. CDR3 coding DNA: TGTGCCAGCAGTTCCCAACTGCCACATGAGCAGTTCTTC.

The DNA of the CDR3 is TGTGCCAGCAGTTTATCGGGGACTTCCTATGAAAAACTGTTTTTT. Protein sequence: CASSLSGTSYEKLFF. The gene calls are TRBV28 and TRBJ1-4; tentatively, D is TRBD1 (5 bases). Trimming removed 1 base from V and 6 bases from J, with 12 bases in between. CDR1 and CDR2 from the germline V gene are MDHEN and SYDVKM. CDR3 length: 15 amino acids.

V gene TRBV7-8 combines with J gene TRBJ1-4; D is unresolved. CDR3 length: 14 residues. From germline, CDR1 is SGHVS and CDR2 FQNEAQ. V lost 6 bases to trimming and J lost 1 base, with 9 bases between them. The CDR3 sequence is CASSRLGTNEKLFF. The CDR3 nucleotides read TGTGCCAGCAGTCGTCTAGGAACTAATGAAAAACTGTTTTTT.

This chain links TRBV6-2 or TRBV6-3 with TRBJ1-2; D not resolved. Trimming removed 5 bases at V and 2 bases at J, with 6 bases between. This CDR3 has 12 residues. Germline CDR1 is MNHEY and CDR2 is SVGEGT. The CDR3 nucleotides are TGTGCCAGCAGTGACATCAACTATGGCTACACCTTC. As protein: CASSDINYGYTF.

This chain uses TRBV28 with TRBJ2-3; 8 nucleotides match TRBD2. CDR1 and CDR2 from the germline V gene are MDHEN and SYDVKM. This CDR3 spans 14 amino acids. V gave up 8 bases and J gave up 4 bases; unmatched junction bases: 8. CDR3 amino acids: CASGTRGVSDTQYF. The CDR3 DNA reads as TGTGCCAGCGGAACGCGGGGGGTCTCAGATACGCAGTATTTT.

This chain connects TRBV4-1 to TRBJ2-2; D is undetermined. Germline CDR1 and CDR2: MGHRA and YSYEKL. The V end lost 2 bases, the J end lost 2 bases, and 6 bases lay between the germline ends. The CDR3 sequence is 14 residues long. The CDR3 reads CASSQFDNTGELFF. In nucleotides, the CDR3 is TGCGCCAGCAGCCAATTTGATAACACCGGGGAGCTGTTTTTT.

Notes on this clonotype: Given a much more abundant clone one base away, this may be a read error. DNA of the CDR3: TGTGCCAGCAGCGTAGAGGGTGGCACTGAAGCTTTCTTT. As protein: CASSVEGGTEAFF. This rearrangement joins TRBV9 to TRBJ1-1; no clear D gene. V lost 0 bases to trimming and J lost 4 bases, with 7 bases between them. The CDR3 totals 13 residues. The germline CDR1 and CDR2 sequences are SGDLS and YYNGEE.

This clonotype came up a few times. CDR3 residues: CASSFGLAKSSYEQYF. CDR3 in DNA: TGTGCCAGCAGCTTCGGACTAGCGAAAAGCTCCTACGAGCAGTACTTC. The chain recombines TRBV7-2 with TRBJ2-7, with 9 nucleotides matching TRBD2. The CDR3 has 16 residues. V lost 3 bases to trimming and J lost 0 bases; unmatched junction nucleotides: 6. Germline V gene sequence: CDR1 SGHTA, CDR2 FQGNSA.

Ten or more counts support this clonotype. This rearrangement joins TRBV10-2 to TRBJ2-5, with D uncertain. The CDR3 runs to 14 residues. Per the germline V gene, CDR1 is WSHSY and CDR2 is SAAADI. V was cut by 7 bases and J by 7 bases, with 19 bases left in between. CDR3 protein: CASTPRDVLGTQYF. In DNA, the CDR3 is TGCGCCAGCACTCCGAGAGACGTACTGGGGACCCAGTACTTC.

This clonotype was counted between two and nine times. This rearrangement joins TRBV29-1 to TRBJ2-2; D remains ambiguous. The length of the CDR3 is 13 residues. Trimming removed 1 base at V and 2 bases at J, with 5 bases between. Germline loops: CDR1 SQVTM, CDR2 ANQGSEA. The CDR3 reads CSVEAGNTGELFF. The CDR3, as DNA: TGCAGCGTTGAAGCAGGAAACACCGGGGAGCTGTTTTTT.

This clonotype was detected ten times or more. The chain employs TRBV7-9 and TRBJ2-4; TRBD2 is a possible D gene (5 bases). V lost 0 bases and J lost 9, with 6 bases in between. The length of the CDR3 is 12 residues. Germline CDR1 SEHNR, CDR2 FQNEAQ (reference sequence). The CDR3 region has the DNA TGTGCCAGCAGCTTAGCGGCGGGCATTCAGTACTTC. Translation: CASSLAAGIQYF.

This clonotype came up many times. The chain employs TRBV29-1 and TRBJ2-7; D is ambiguous. In germline, CDR1 is SQVTM, CDR2 ANQGSEA. Trimming took 6 bases from V and 4 from J, leaving 16 bases between them. This CDR3 has 13 residues. The CDR3 reads CSVMTFPTYEQYF. In DNA, the CDR3 is TGCAGCGTCATGACTTTCCCCACTTACGAGCAGTACTTC.

This clonotype was picked up one time. One base away lies a much larger clone, so this may be a sequencing read error. V and J are TRBV12-3 or TRBV12-4 and TRBJ2-7; maybe TRBD2 (6 bases). There are 15 residues in the CDR3. The V end lost 5 bases, the J end lost 4 bases, and 18 bases lay between the germline ends. The DNA of the CDR3 is TGTGCCAGCAGTCCGGGGGTTGCAAGAGGTTACGAGCAGTACTTC. This gives the protein CASSPGVARGYEQYF.